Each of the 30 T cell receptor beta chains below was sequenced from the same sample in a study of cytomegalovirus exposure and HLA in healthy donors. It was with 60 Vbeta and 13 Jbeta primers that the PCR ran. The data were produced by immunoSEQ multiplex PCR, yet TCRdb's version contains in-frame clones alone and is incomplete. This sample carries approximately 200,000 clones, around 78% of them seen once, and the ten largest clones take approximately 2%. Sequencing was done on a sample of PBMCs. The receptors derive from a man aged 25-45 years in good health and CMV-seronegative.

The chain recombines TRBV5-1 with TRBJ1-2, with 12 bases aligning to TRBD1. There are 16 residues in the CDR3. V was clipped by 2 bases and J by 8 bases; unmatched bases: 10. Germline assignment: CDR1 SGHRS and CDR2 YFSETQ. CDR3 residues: CASSLPAGTGGEGYTF. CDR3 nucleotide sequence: TGCGCCAGCAGCTTACCGGCCGGGACAGGGGGCGAGGGCTACACCTTC.

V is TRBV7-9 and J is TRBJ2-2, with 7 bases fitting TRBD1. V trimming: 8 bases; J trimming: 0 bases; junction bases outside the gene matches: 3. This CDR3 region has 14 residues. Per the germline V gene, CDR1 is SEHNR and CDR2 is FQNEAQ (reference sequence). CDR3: CASLQGANTGELFF. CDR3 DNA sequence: TGTGCCAGCCTCCAGGGGGCGAACACCGGGGAGCTGTTTTTT.

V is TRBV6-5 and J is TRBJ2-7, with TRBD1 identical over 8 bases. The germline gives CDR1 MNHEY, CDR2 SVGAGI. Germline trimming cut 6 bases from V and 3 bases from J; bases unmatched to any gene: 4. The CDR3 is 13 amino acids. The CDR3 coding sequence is TGTGCCAGCAGGTCGACAGGGGTCTACGAGCAGTACTTC. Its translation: CASRSTGVYEQYF.

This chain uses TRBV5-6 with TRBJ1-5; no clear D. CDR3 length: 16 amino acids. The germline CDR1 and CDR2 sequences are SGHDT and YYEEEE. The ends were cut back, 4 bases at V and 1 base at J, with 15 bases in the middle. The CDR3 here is CASSLWAGGSNQPQHF. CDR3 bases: TGTGCCAGCAGCCTATGGGCCGGCGGGAGCAATCAGCCCCAGCATTTT.

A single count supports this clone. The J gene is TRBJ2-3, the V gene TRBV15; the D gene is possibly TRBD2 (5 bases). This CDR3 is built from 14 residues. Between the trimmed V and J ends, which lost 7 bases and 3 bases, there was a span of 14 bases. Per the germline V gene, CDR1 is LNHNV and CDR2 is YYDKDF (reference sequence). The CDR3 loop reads CATTGGRGTDTQYF. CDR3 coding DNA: TGTGCCACCACTGGCGGGCGAGGGACAGATACGCAGTATTTT.

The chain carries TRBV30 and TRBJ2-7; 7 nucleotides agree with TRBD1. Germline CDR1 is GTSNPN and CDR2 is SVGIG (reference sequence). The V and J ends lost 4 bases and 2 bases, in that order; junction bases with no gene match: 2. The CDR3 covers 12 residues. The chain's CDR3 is CAWTQGAYEQYF. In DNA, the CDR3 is TGTGCCTGGACTCAGGGGGCCTACGAGCAGTACTTC.

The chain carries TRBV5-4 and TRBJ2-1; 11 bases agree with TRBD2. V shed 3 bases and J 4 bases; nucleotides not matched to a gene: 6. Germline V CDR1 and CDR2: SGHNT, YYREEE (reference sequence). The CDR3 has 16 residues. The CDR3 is CASSSSLAGAYNEQFF. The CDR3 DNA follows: TGTGCCAGCAGCTCCTCACTAGCGGGGGCTTACAATGAGCAGTTCTTC.

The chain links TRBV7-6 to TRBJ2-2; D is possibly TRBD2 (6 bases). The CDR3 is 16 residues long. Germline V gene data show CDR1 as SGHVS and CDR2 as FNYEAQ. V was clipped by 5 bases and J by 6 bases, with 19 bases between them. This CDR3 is CASSPRYRGNPGELFF. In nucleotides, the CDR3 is TGTGCCAGCAGCCCAAGATATCGCGGGAATCCCGGGGAGCTGTTTTTT.

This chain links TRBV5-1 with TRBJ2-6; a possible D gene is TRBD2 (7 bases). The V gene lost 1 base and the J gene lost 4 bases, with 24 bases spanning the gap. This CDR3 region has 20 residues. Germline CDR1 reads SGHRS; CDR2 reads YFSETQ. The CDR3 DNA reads TGCGCCAGCAGCTTGTTAAGTTGGGGGGGCTTCTTGAGCGGGGCCAACGTCCTGACTTTC. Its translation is CASSLLSWGGFLSGANVLTF.

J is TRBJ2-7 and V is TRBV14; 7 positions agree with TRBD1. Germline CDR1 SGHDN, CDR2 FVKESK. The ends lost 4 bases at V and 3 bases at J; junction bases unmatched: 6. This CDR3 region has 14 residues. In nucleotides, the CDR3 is TGTGCCAGCAGCCGGACAGGTGCGGGCTACGAGCAGTACTTC. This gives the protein CASSRTGAGYEQYF.

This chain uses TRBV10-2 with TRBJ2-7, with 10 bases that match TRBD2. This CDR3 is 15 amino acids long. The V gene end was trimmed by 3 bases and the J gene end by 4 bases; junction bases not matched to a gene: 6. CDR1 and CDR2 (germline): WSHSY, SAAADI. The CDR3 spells CASSDPTSGFYEQYF. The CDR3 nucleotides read TGCGCCAGCAGTGATCCGACTAGCGGGTTTTACGAGCAGTACTTC.

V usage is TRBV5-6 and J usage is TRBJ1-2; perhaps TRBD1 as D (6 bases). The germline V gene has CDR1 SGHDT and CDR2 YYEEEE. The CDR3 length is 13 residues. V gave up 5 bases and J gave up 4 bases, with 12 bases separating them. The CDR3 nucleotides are TGTGCCAGCAGAGCGGACAGACCCTATGGCTACACCTTC. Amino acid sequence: CASRADRPYGYTF.

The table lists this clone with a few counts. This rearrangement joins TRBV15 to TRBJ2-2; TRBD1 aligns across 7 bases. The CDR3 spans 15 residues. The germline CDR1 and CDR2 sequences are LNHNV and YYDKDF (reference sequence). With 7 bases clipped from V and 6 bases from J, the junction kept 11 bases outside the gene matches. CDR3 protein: CATTHRGVGAGELFF. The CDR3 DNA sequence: TGTGCCACCACGCACAGGGGCGTGGGGGCCGGGGAGCTGTTTTTT.

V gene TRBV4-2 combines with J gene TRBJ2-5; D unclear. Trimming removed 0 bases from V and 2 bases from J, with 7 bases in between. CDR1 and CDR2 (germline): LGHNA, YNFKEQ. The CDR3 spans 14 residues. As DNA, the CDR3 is TGTGCCAGCAGCCAAGATCTAGGACAAGAGACCCAGTACTTC. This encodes CASSQDLGQETQYF.

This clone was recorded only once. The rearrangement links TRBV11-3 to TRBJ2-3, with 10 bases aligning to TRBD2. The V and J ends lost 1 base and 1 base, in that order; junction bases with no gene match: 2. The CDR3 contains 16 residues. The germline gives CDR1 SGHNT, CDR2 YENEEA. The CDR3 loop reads CASSLAGTSGTDTQYF. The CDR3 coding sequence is TGTGCCAGCAGCTTAGCGGGGACTAGCGGCACAGATACGCAGTATTTT.

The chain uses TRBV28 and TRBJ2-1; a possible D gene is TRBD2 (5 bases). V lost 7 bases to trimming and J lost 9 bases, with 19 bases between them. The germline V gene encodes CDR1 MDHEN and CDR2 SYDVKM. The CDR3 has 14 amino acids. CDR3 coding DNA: TGTGCCAGCACCGAGAGGGTAGTTTTGAGTGAGCAGTTCTTC. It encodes CASTERVVLSEQFF.

DNA for the CDR3: TGTGCCAGCAGCACCGGGACTACCGAGTACGAGCAGTACTTC. It codes for CASSTGTTEYEQYF. The V gene is TRBV9, the J gene TRBJ2-7, with 7 positions matching TRBD2. Germline V CDR1 and CDR2: SGDLS, YYNGEE. After removal of 4 bases from V and 4 bases from J, the junction contained 8 bases not matched to a gene. The CDR3 runs 14 residues.

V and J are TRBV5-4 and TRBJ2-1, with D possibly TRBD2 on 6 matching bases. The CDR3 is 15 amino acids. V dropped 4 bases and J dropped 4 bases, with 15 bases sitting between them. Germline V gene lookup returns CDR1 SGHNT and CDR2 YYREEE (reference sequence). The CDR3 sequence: CASSLGTERYNEQFF. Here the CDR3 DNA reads TGTGCCAGCAGCCTAGGGACTGAGAGATACAATGAGCAGTTCTTC. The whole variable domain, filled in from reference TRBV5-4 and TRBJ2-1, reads ETGVTQSPTHLIKTRGQQVTLRCSSQSGHNTVSWYQQALGQGPQFIFQYYREEENGRGNFPPRFSGLQFPNYSSELNVNALELDDSALYLCASSLGTERYNEQFFGPGTRLTVL.

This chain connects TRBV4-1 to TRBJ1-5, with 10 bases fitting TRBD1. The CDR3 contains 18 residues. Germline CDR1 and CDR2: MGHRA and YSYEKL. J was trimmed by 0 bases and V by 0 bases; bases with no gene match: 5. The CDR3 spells CASSQDGGTGDSNQPQHF. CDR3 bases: TGCGCCAGCAGCCAAGATGGGGGGACAGGGGATAGCAATCAGCCCCAGCATTTT.

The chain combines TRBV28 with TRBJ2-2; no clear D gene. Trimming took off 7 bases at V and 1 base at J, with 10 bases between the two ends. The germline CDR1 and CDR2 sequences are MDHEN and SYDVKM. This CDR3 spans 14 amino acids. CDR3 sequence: CASTPVVNTGELFF. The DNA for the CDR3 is TGTGCCAGCACTCCCGTCGTGAACACCGGGGAGCTGTTTTTT.

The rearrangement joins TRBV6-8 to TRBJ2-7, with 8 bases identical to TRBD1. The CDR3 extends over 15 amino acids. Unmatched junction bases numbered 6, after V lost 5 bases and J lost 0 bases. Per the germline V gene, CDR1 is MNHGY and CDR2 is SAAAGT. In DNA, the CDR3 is TGTGCCAGCAGTCTTTCGACAGGGGACTCCTACGAGCAGTACTTC. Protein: CASSLSTGDSYEQYF.

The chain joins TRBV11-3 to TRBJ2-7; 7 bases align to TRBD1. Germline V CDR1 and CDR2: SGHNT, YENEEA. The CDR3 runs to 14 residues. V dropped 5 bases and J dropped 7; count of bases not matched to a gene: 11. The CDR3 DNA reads TGTGCCAGCAGCACCCGACAGGGATCAGGAGAGCAGTACTTC. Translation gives CASSTRQGSGEQYF.

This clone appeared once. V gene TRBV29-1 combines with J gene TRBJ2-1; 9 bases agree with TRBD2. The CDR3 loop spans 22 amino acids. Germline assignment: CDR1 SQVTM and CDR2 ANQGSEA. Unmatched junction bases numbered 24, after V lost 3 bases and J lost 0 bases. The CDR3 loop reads CSVDGGLGEAGGFLSSYNEQFF. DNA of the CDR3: TGCAGCGTTGATGGGGGACTAGGTGAAGCGGGAGGATTCCTCAGCTCCTACAATGAGCAGTTCTTC.

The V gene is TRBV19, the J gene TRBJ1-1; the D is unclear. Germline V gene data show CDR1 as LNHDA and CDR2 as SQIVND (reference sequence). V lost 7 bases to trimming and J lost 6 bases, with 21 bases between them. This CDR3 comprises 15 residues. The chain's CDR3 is CASTAALLPGAEAFF. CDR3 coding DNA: TGTGCCAGTACCGCAGCGTTACTCCCCGGGGCTGAAGCTTTCTTT.

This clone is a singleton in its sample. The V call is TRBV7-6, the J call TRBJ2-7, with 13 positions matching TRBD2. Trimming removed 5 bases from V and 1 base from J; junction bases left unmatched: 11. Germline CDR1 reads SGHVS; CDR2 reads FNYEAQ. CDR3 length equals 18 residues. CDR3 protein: CASSVSWTSGSKSYEQYF. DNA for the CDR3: TGTGCCAGCAGCGTTAGTTGGACTAGCGGGAGCAAGTCCTACGAGCAGTACTTC.

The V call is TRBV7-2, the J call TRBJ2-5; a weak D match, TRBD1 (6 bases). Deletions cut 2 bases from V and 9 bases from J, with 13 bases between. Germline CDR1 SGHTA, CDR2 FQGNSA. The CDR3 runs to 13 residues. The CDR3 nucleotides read TGTGCCAGCAGCTTAAACAGGGATGAGGCCCAGTACTTC. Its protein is CASSLNRDEAQYF.

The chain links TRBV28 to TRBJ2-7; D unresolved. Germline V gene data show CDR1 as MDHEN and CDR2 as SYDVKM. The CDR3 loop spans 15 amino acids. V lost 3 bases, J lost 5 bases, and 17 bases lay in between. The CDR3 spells CASSFPGSAGNEQYF. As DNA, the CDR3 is TGTGCCAGCAGTTTCCCCGGTTCGGCAGGTAACGAGCAGTACTTC.

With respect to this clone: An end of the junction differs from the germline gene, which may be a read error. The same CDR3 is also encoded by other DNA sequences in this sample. CDR3 in amino acids: CASSSLVRGTGELFF. The CDR3 region has the DNA TGCGCCAGTAGCTCCCTGGTTCGCGGGACCGGGGAGCTGTTTTTT. This rearrangement joins TRBV5-1 to TRBJ2-2; tentatively, D is TRBD2 (5 bases). The CDR3 covers 15 residues. Germline CDR1 is SGHRS and CDR2 is YFSETQ.

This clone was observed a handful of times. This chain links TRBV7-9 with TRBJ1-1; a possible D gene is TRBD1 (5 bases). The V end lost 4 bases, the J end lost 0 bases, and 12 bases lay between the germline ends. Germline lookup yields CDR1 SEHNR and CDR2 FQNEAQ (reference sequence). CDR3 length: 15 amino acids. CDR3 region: CASSSPDRLNTEAFF. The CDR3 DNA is TGTGCCAGCAGCTCCCCTGACAGATTGAACACTGAAGCTTTCTTT.

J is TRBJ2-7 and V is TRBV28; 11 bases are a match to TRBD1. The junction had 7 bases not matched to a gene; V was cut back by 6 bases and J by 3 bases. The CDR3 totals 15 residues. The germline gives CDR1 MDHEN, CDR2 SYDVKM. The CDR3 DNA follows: TGTGCCAGCAGGGAAACCGGGACAGGGGGCTACGAGCAGTACTTC. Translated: CASRETGTGGYEQYF.